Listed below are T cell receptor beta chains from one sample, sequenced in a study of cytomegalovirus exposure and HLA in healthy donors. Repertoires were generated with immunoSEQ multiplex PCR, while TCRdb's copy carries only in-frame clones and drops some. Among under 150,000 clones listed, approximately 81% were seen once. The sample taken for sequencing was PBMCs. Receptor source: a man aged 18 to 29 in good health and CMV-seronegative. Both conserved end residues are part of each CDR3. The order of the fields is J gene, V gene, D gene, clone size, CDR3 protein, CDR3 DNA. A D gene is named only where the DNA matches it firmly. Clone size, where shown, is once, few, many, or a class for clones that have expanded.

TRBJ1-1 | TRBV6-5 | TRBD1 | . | CASSHDRVITEAFF | TGTGCCAGCAGCCACGACAGGGTGATTACTGAAGCTTTCTTT
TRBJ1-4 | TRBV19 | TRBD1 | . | CASSFDRGDEKLFF | TGTGCCAGTAGTTTCGACAGGGGGGATGAAAAACTGTTTTTT
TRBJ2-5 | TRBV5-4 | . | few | CASSFIQEETQYF | TGTGCCAGCAGCTTCATACAGGAAGAGACCCAGTACTTC
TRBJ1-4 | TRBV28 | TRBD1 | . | CASSQSGNRGTNEKLFF | TGTGCCAGCAGTCAATCTGGTAACAGGGGAACTAATGAAAAACTGTTTTTT
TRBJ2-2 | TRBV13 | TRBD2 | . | CASSLVIRWTSGRDLHTGELFF | TGTGCCAGCAGCTTAGTCATCCGCTGGACTAGCGGGAGGGATCTCCACACCGGGGAGCTGTTTTTT
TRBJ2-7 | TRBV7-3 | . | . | CASSPTPRSYEQYF | TGTGCCAGCAGCCCTACACCGCGGAGCTACGAGCAGTACTTC
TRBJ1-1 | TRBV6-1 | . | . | CASSERGELSAFF | TGTGCCAGCAGTGAACGGGGAGAGTTAAGTGCTTTCTTT
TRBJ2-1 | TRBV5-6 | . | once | CASSLLLASAYNEQFF | TGTGCCAGCAGCTTGTTACTTGCTAGCGCATACAATGAGCAGTTCTTC
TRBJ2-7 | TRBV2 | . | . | CASSFAKLARAPYEQYF | TGTGCCAGCAGTTTTGCAAAGCTAGCGCGAGCCCCCTACGAGCAGTACTTC
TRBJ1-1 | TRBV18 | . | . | CASSLYGPETVNTEAFF | TGTGCCAGCTCACTCTATGGCCCCGAGACAGTGAACACTGAAGCTTTCTTT
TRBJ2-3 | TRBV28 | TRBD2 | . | CASSPFWGGSTDAQYF | TGTGCCAGCAGCCCCTTCTGGGGGGGAAGCACAGATGCGCAGTATTTT
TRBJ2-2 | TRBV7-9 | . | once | CSSSWGAGELFF | TGTTCCAGCAGCTGGGGGGCCGGGGAGCTGTTTTTT
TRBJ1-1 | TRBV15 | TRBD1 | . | CATRPTGAANTEAFF | TGTGCCACCAGACCGACAGGGGCCGCGAACACTGAAGCTTTCTTT
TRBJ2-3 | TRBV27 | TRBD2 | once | CASSRGLAGRPDTQYF | TGTGCCAGCAGTAGGGGACTAGCGGGCCGACCAGATACGCAGTATTTT
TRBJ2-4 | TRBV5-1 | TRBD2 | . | CASSATGTSGNIQYF | TGCGCCAGCAGCGCTACCGGGACTAGCGGAAACATTCAGTACTTC
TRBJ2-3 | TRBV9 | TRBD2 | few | CASSVGGFSDTQYF | TGTGCCAGCAGCGTGGGGGGGTTCTCAGATACGCAGTATTTT
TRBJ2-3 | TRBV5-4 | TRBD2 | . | CASSSGLAVADTQYF | TGTGCCAGCAGCTCCGGACTAGCCGTCGCAGATACGCAGTATTTT
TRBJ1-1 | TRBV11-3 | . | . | CASSLSRGSTEAFF | TGTGCCAGCAGCTTATCCAGGGGCAGCACTGAAGCTTTCTTT
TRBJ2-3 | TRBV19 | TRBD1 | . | CASSVWYGTGGKTDTQYF | TGTGCCAGTAGTGTCTGGTACGGGACAGGGGGGAAAACAGATACGCAGTATTTT
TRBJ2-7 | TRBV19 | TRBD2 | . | CASSPGLIYEQYF | TGTGCCAGTAGTCCGGGACTAATCTACGAGCAGTACTTC
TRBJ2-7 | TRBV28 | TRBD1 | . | CASSPGSAGGFEQYF | TGTGCCAGCAGTCCCGGGTCCGCAGGGGGATTCGAGCAGTACTTC
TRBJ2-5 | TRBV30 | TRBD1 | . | CAWSSGQGNGETQYF | TGTGCCTGGAGCTCGGGACAGGGGAACGGAGAGACCCAGTACTTC
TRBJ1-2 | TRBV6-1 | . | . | CASLQGGDDGYTF | TGTGCCAGTCTTCAGGGTGGGGATGATGGCTACACCTTC
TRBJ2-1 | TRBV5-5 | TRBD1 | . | CASSLWVDRAFGNEQFF | TGTGCCAGCAGCCTGTGGGTGGACAGGGCCTTTGGGAATGAGCAGTTCTTC
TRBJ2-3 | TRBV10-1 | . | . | CASSEGAGLTDTQYF | TGCGCCAGCAGTGAAGGCGCAGGGTTGACAGATACGCAGTATTTT
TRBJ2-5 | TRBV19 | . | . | CASSIDLSREETQYF | TGTGCCAGTAGTATAGACCTTAGCCGCGAAGAGACCCAGTACTTC
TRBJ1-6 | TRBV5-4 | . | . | CASSLGSQKGSPLHF | TGTGCCAGCAGCTTGGGCTCTCAAAAGGGGTCACCCCTCCACTTT
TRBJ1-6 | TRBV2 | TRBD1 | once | CASSVDREGSPLHF | TGTGCCAGCAGCGTGGACAGGGAAGGGTCACCCCTCCACTTT